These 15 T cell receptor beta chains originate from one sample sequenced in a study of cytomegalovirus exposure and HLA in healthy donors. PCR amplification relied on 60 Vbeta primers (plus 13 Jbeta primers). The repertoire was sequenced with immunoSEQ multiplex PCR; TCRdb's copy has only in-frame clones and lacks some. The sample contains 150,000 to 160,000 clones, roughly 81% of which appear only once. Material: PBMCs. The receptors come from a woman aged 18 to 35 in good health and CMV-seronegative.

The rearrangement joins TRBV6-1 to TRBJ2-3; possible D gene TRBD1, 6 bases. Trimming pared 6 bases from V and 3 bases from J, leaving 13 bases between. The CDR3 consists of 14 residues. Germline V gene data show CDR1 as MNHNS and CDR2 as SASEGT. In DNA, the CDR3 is TGTGCCAGCAGCGTTACCGGGACAACAGATACGCAGTATTTT. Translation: CASSVTGTTDTQYF.

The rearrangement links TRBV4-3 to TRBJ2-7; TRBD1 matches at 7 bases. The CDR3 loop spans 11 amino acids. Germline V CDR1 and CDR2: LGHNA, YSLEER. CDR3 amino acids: CETRGIYEQYF. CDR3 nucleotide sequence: TGCGAGACCAGGGGGATATACGAGCAGTACTTC.

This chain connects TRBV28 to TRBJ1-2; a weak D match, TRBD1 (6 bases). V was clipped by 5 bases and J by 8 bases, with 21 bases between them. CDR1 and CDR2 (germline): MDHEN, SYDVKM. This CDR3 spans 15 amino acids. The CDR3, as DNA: TGTGCCAGCAGTCACAGGCGGGGGGCTCAGTGGGGCTACACCTTC. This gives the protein CASSHRRGAQWGYTF.

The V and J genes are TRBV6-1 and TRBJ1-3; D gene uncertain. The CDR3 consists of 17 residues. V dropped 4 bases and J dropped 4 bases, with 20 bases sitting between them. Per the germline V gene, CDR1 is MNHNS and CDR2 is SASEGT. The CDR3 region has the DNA TGTGCCAGCAGTGCTTCCCGGCGCGGCCGCGGCGGAAACACCATATATTTT. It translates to CASSASRRGRGGNTIYF.

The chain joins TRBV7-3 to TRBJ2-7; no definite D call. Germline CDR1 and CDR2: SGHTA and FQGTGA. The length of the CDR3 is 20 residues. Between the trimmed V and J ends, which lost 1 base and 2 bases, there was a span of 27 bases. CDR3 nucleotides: TGTGCCAGCAGCTTAAATGTTTGCCGCAAGTTGTCAGGTCGAACCTACGAGCAGTACTTC. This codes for CASSLNVCRKLSGRTYEQYF.

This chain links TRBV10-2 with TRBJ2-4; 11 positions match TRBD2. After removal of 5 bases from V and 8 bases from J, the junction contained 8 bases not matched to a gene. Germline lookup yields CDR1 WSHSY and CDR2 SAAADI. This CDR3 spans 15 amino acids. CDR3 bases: TGCGCCAGCAGTAGGCTAGCGGGAGGCCCGGACATTCAGTACTTC. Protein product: CASSRLAGGPDIQYF.

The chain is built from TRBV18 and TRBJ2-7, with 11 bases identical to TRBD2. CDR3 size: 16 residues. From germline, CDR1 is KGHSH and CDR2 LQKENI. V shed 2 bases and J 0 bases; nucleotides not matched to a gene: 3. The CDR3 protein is CASSPKLAGGSYEQYF. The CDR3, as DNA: TGTGCCAGCTCACCAAAGCTAGCGGGAGGCTCCTACGAGCAGTACTTC.

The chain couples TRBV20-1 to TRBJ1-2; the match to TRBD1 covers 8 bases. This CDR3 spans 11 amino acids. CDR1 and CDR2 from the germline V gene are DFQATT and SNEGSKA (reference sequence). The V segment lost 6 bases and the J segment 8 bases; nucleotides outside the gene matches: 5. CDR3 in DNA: TGCAGTGCCTGGACAGGGTCCGGCTACACCTTC. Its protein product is CSAWTGSGYTF.

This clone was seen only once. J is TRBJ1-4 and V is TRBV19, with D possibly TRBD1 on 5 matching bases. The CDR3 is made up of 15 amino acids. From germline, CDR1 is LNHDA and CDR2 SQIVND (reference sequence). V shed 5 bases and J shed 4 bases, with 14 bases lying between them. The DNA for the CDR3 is TGTGCCAGTAGTCTACGAGACAGCTATAATGAAAAACTGTTTTTT. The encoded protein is CASSLRDSYNEKLFF.

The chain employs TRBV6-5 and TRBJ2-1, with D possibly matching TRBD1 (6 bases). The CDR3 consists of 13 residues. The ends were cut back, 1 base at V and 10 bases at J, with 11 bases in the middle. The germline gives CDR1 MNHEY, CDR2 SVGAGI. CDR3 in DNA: TGTGCCAGCAGTTACTATTCCGGGACAGAGCAGTTCTTC. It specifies CASSYYSGTEQFF.

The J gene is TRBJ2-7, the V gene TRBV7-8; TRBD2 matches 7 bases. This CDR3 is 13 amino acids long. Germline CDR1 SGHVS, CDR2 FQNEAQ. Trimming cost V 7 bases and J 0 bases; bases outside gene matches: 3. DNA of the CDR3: TGTGCCAGCATCGGGGGGAGCTCCTACGAGCAGTACTTC. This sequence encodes CASIGGSSYEQYF. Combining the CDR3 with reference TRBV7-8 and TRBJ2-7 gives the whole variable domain GAGVSQSPRYKVAKRGQDVALRCDPISGHVSLFWYQQALGQGPEFLTYFQNEAQLDKSGLPSDRFFAERPEGSVSTLKIQRTQQEDSAVYLCASIGGSSYEQYFGPGTRLTVT.

The CDR3 is CAISEVMNTGELFF. In DNA form, the CDR3 reads TGTGCCATCAGTGAGGTCATGAACACCGGGGAGCTGTTTTTT. J is TRBJ2-2 and V is TRBV10-3; D is unresolved. The CDR3 length is 14 residues. Trimming pared 2 bases from V and 1 base from J, leaving 5 bases between. Per germline, CDR1 ENHRY and CDR2 SYGVKD.

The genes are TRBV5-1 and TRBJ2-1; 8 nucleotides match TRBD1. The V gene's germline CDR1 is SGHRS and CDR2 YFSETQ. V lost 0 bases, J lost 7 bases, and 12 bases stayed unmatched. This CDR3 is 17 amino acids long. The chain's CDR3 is CASSLAPGQGVENEQFF. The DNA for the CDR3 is TGCGCCAGCAGCTTGGCACCTGGACAGGGAGTGGAGAATGAGCAGTTCTTC.

The CDR3 protein is CASSQAQGGGYYEQYF. CDR3 nucleotides: TGCGCCAGCAGCCAAGCCCAGGGAGGCGGTTACTACGAGCAGTACTTC. This chain connects TRBV4-3 to TRBJ2-7; perhaps TRBD2 as D (6 bases). The CDR3 length is 16 residues. V was trimmed by 1 base and J by 3 bases, leaving 16 bases between them. Germline assignment: CDR1 LGHNA and CDR2 YSLEER.

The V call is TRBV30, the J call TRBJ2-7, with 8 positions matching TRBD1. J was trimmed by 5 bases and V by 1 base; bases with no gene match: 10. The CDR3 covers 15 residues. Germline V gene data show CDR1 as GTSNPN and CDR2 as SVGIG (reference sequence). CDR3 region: CAWSGGLGQGHEQYF. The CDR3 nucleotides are TGTGCCTGGAGTGGCGGTTTAGGACAGGGCCACGAGCAGTACTTC.